The next 22 T cell receptor beta chains were all read from a single sample in a study of T cell responses to AZD1222 COVID-19 vaccine. Some clones are missing from TCRdb's copy, which holds only in-frame ones; the method was immunoSEQ multiplex PCR. This sample yields 150,000 to 200,000 clones, of which around 93% are seen a single time; roughly 8.4% belongs to the top ten. The material sequenced was peripheral blood, taken on day 0 of AZD1222 vaccination. The receptors shown here come from an adult in good health.

This chain joins TRBV3-1 (or the pseudogene TRBV3-2) and TRBJ1-6; 8 bases are shared with TRBD1. Trimming at V came to 7 bases and at J to 13 bases, leaving 15 bases not matched to a gene. CDR3 size: 15 residues. CDR1 LGHDT and CDR2 YNNKEL come from the germline V gene (reference sequence). CDR3 nucleotide sequence: TGTGCCAGCACCCCAGGACAGGGAGATTTAGGGCCCCTCCACTTT. Translated: CASTPGQGDLGPLHF.

This CDR3 reads CASSPLRGYEQYF. CDR3 DNA: TGTGCCAGCTCACCACTCAGGGGTTACGAGCAGTACTTC. The gene calls are TRBV18 and TRBJ2-7; a possible D gene is TRBD1 (6 bases). The V and J ends lost 1 base and 4 bases respectively, with 8 bases between them. Germline V lookup: CDR1 KGHSH, CDR2 LQKENI. This CDR3 is 13 amino acids long. Based on the CDR3 plus reference TRBV18 and TRBJ2-7, the full variable domain is NAGVMQNPRHLVRRRGQEARLRCSPMKGHSHVYWYRQLPEEGLKFMVYLQKENIIDESGMPKERFSAEFPKEGPSILRIQQVVRGDSAAYFCASSPLRGYEQYFGPGTRLTVT.

The chain combines TRBV12-3 or TRBV12-4 with TRBJ2-7, with D perhaps TRBD2 (5 bases). With 5 bases removed from V and 8 bases from J, the gap between germline ends came to 13 bases. The CDR3 runs to 12 residues. This CDR3 is CASSPNYGKQYF. The CDR3, as DNA: TGTGCCAGCAGTCCGAATTACGGGAAGCAGTACTTC.

This sequence joins TRBV6-5 and TRBJ2-7, with D unresolved. Trimming took off 5 bases at V and 2 bases at J, with 16 bases between the two ends. CDR3 size: 15 residues. Germline V gene sequence: CDR1 MNHEY, CDR2 SVGAGI. The CDR3 sequence: CASSPDLPPAYEQYF. The CDR3 DNA follows: TGTGCCAGCAGTCCCGACCTGCCTCCCGCCTACGAGCAGTACTTC.

The rearrangement links TRBV28 to TRBJ1-1; D possibly corresponds to TRBD1 (6 bases). The germline CDR1 and CDR2 sequences are MDHEN and SYDVKM. Trimming shortened V by 8 bases and J by 0 bases, and 16 bases separated the two germline ends. The CDR3 is 15 amino acids. The CDR3 DNA follows: TGTGCCAGCTGGGGGGGCACGGGATTGAACACTGAAGCTTTCTTT. Translation: CASWGGTGLNTEAFF.

The chain employs TRBV7-9 and TRBJ1-1; D is unclear. This CDR3 has 14 amino acids. V shed 8 bases and J shed 0 bases, with 13 bases lying between them. Germline V gives CDR1 SEHNR, CDR2 FQNEAQ (reference sequence). CDR3 protein: CASGPKKMNTEAFF. The DNA of the CDR3 is TGTGCCAGCGGACCTAAAAAGATGAACACTGAAGCTTTCTTT.

The rearrangement links TRBV5-4 to TRBJ2-1, with D perhaps matching TRBD2 (5 bases). The CDR3 contains 14 residues. The germline V gene has CDR1 SGHNT and CDR2 YYREEE (reference sequence). Trimming took off 4 bases at V and 9 bases at J, with 17 bases between the two ends. The CDR3 sequence: CASSPAREFGEQFF. The DNA for the CDR3 is TGTGCCAGCAGCCCCGCTAGGGAGTTTGGTGAGCAGTTCTTC.

This chain links TRBV2 with TRBJ2-7; 12 bases map to TRBD2. V gave up 6 bases and J gave up 1 base; unmatched junction bases: 10. In germline, CDR1 is SNHLY, CDR2 FYNNEI. The CDR3 loop spans 17 amino acids. In DNA, the CDR3 is TGTGCCAGCAGCCCCGACGGACTAGCGGGATTTTCCTACGAGCAGTACTTC. It codes for CASSPDGLAGFSYEQYF.

The chain has TRBV29-1 and TRBJ1-4; no reliable D call. V was pared by 4 bases and J by 3 bases, with 6 bases between. CDR1 is SQVTM and CDR2 is ANQGSEA in the germline V gene. The CDR3 is 12 amino acids. This CDR3 reads CSVGDPNEKLFF. The DNA for the CDR3 is TGCAGCGTTGGGGATCCTAATGAAAAACTGTTTTTT.

This chain joins TRBV5-5 and TRBJ1-1, with D maybe TRBD1 (5 bases). CDR3 length equals 15 residues. V lost 1 base and J lost 3, with 13 bases in between. Germline CDR1 and CDR2: SGHKS and YYEKEE (reference sequence). The CDR3: CASSLFSGADTEAFF. The CDR3 region has the DNA TGTGCCAGCAGCTTGTTTTCCGGGGCCGACACTGAAGCTTTCTTT.

This clone has just a few counts. This chain joins TRBV27 and TRBJ2-7, with 8 bases fitting TRBD2. Per germline, CDR1 MNHEY and CDR2 SMNVEV (reference sequence). The J segment lost 6 bases and the V segment lost 2 bases, leaving 12 bases of the junction unmatched. The length of the CDR3 is 16 residues. CDR3 in DNA: TGTGCCAGCAGTTTAGGGCTAGCGGGCGTCCAGGTCGAGCAGTACTTC. It encodes CASSLGLAGVQVEQYF.

The J gene is TRBJ1-2, the V gene TRBV30, with a possible D match to TRBD1 (5 bases). Germline V lookup: CDR1 GTSNPN, CDR2 SVGIG (reference sequence). Deletions cut 0 bases from V and 3 bases from J, with 11 bases between. This CDR3 contains 14 residues. The CDR3 DNA follows: TGTGCCTGGAGTGTACCAGGGAGGGACTATGGCTACACCTTC. It yields the protein CAWSVPGRDYGYTF.

The chain carries TRBV7-8 and TRBJ2-7, with 7 bases aligning to TRBD1. The CDR3 contains 15 residues. CDR1 SGHVS and CDR2 FQNEAQ come from the germline V gene. The J segment lost 6 bases and the V segment lost 5 bases, leaving 13 bases of the junction unmatched. The CDR3 protein is CASSKASGTVVEQYF. CDR3 DNA: TGTGCCAGCAGCAAGGCCTCCGGGACAGTTGTCGAGCAGTACTTC.

This chain connects TRBV6-5 to TRBJ2-7; D is tentatively TRBD1 or TRBD2 (5 bases each). Germline CDR1 reads MNHEY; CDR2 reads SVGAGI. This CDR3 region has 14 residues. The V and J ends lost 6 bases and 9 bases respectively, with 21 bases between them. CDR3 coding DNA: TGTGCCAGCAGCCCCCTTCGGGACGCCCTAGGGCAGTACTTC. Amino acid sequence: CASSPLRDALGQYF.

This chain joins TRBV20-1 and TRBJ1-2, with D perhaps matching TRBD1 (5 bases). CDR1 and CDR2 (germline): DFQATT, SNEGSKA (reference sequence). The CDR3 contains 11 residues. Deletions cut 5 bases from V and 7 bases from J, with 11 bases between. The CDR3 region is CSAYAGVGYTF. CDR3 DNA: TGCAGTGCTTACGCGGGGGTTGGCTACACCTTC.

The rearrangement links TRBV5-4 to TRBJ1-1, with a possible D match to TRBD1 (5 bases). The CDR3 totals 13 residues. Trimming removed 4 bases at V and 3 bases at J, with 10 bases between. Germline CDR1 reads SGHNT; CDR2 reads YYREEE (reference sequence). Here the CDR3 reads CASSKPGDTEAFF. In nucleotides, the CDR3 is TGTGCCAGCAGCAAGCCGGGGGACACTGAAGCTTTCTTT.

The chain uses TRBV2 and TRBJ2-7, with no clear D. The CDR3 has 12 amino acids. Germline V gene data show CDR1 as SNHLY and CDR2 as FYNNEI. V was pared by 9 bases and J by 3 bases, with 12 bases between. CDR3: CASIEKDYEQYF. CDR3 in DNA: TGTGCCAGTATAGAGAAGGACTACGAGCAGTACTTC. Variable domain in full (rest from reference TRBV2 and TRBJ2-7): EPEVTQTPSHQVTQMGQEVILRCVPISNHLYFYWYRQILGQKVEFLVSFYNNEISEKSEIFDDQFSVERPDGSNFTLKIRSTKLEDSAMYFCASIEKDYEQYFGPGTRLTVT.

The rearrangement links TRBV7-6 to TRBJ2-1; no definite D call. Per the germline V gene, CDR1 is SGHVS and CDR2 is FNYEAQ. This CDR3 has 15 amino acids. V was trimmed by 4 bases and J by 9 bases, leaving 19 bases between them. CDR3 sequence reads: CASSSDVSKVGEQFF. In nucleotides, the CDR3 is TGTGCCAGCAGCTCAGACGTCTCCAAAGTCGGTGAGCAGTTCTTC.

This chain connects TRBV7-6 to TRBJ2-7, with 7 bases that match TRBD1. The CDR3 length is 15 residues. J lost 2 bases, V lost 5 bases, and 9 bases had no gene match. The germline V gene has CDR1 SGHVS and CDR2 FNYEAQ. The CDR3 DNA reads as TGTGCCAGCAGCGCCGCCAGACAGGGAACCTACGAGCAGTACTTC. Protein product: CASSAARQGTYEQYF.

The chain has TRBV28 and TRBJ1-5; unclear D gene. V lost 5 bases and J lost 9, with 14 bases in between. Germline-derived CDR1 and CDR2 are MDHEN and SYDVKM. CDR3 length: 13 residues. The DNA of the CDR3 is TGTGCCAGCAGTGAAGAGGCCCTGTCGCCCCAGCATTTT. Translating gives CASSEEALSPQHF.

The rearrangement links TRBV10-3 to TRBJ2-7, with no clear D. Germline V gene lookup returns CDR1 ENHRY and CDR2 SYGVKD. Trimming cost V 1 base and J 3 bases, with 1 base left between them. This CDR3 has 11 amino acids. CDR3 amino acids: CAISEFYEQYF. CDR3 coding DNA: TGTGCCATCAGTGAGTTCTACGAGCAGTACTTC.

The rearrangement joins TRBV28 to TRBJ2-1, with 9 bases aligning to TRBD2. Germline trimming cut 1 base from V and 8 bases from J; bases unmatched to any gene: 9. This CDR3 comprises 16 residues. Germline lookup yields CDR1 MDHEN and CDR2 SYDVKM. The CDR3 region is CASSLLASGTVHEQFF. For the CDR3, the DNA is TGTGCCAGCAGTTTATTGGCTAGCGGGACGGTCCATGAGCAGTTCTTC.